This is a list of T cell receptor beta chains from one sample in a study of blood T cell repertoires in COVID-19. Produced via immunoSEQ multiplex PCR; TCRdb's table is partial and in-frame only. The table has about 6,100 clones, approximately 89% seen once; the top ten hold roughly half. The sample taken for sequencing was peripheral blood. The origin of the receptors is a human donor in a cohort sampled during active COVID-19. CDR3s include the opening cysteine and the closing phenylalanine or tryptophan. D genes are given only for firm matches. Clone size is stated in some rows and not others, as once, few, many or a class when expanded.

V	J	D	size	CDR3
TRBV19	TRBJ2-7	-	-	CASSRLVSYEQYF
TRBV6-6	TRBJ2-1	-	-	CASNGGDSSYNEQFF
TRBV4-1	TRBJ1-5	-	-	CASSQDPPGAALGNQPQHF
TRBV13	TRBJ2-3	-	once	CASSWTGGPLAGLDTQYF
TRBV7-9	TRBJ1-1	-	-	CASSLARLFTGRVAEAFF
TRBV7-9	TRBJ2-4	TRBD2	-	CASSLGGLAGGLAKNIQYF
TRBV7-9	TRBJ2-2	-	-	CASSPLPTGELFF
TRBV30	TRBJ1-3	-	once	CAWSPGVNTIYF
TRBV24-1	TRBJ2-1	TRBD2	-	CATSPGTSGSNEQFF
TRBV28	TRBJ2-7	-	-	CASSLSQGPYEQYF
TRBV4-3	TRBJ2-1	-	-	CASSQEGGYSYNEQFF
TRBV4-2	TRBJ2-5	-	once	CASSQDREETQYF
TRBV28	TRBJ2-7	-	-	CASSFSERTKDEQYF